This TCR beta chain was identified in a study of early T cells in non-severe SARS-CoV-2 infection (dated by TCRdb to the early 2020s). The study in broad terms: Because TCR sequencing was done on bulk RNA from unsorted whole blood, the alpha and beta chains could not be paired.

Set within a cohort of healthcare workers in London, UK, this nested case-control study involved weekly PCR testing of nasopharyngeal swabs along with blood sampling. Healthcare workers were enrolled in the week of the UK lockdown, from 23 to 31 March 2020, and were followed every week for up to about 16 weeks. As a fraction of the sample, this clonotype is medium-sized (0.01 to 0.1%). Its antigen remains undetermined. Base qualities are missing; no much larger clone stands one base away. General study outcomes and caveats: VDJdb matching was skewed toward anti-spike CD8 responses and likely underestimated virus-specific expansions, missing private and CD4 specificities.

Libraries were prepared through 5' RACE. Sequenced using a NextSeq 500. The TCR library protocol attached unique molecular identifiers to individual cDNA molecules to correct for sequencing error and PCR bias. TCR alpha and beta chains were both sequenced, and the abundances of alpha and beta sequences in each sample were closely correlated with each other. Per the authors' processing: V gene, J gene and CDR3 annotation of TCR sequences was performed with Decombinator V4. Expanded TCRs were defined as changing significantly between any two time points under a Poisson model with p below 0.0001. TCR abundances were normalised to the total number of TCRs sequenced per sample and were expressed as counts per million. VDJdb, accessed 1 November 2021, was searched for CMV, EBV and SARS-CoV-2 annotated TCRs, with TCRs annotated for multiple antigens excluded. Through fastp at Q25 and MiXCR, TCRdb rebuilt clones from the public reads, retaining in-frame beta chains. Every entry covers one CDR3 protein and lists the most common genes and DNA from its rows. It is TCRdb's table, rather than the study itself, that gives the V and J calls and clone size. The sample has around 50,000 distinct CDR3 sequences on record, around 10% of them singletons. Clones ranked in the top ten supply roughly 10% of the sample.

This TCR was sampled from an adult who was a healthcare worker with PCR-confirmed SARS-CoV-2 infection or an uninfected control (not recorded which). The sample consisted of whole blood.

The DNA sequence follows: TGTGCTAGTGCCCTCGGACAGAACAATCAGCCCCAGCATTTT. This is translated as CASALGQNNQPQHF. The chain is assembled from TRBV12-5 and TRBJ1-5; the D segment could be TRBD1, given 6 matching bases. The germline V gene specifies LGHNT as CDR1 and FRNRAP as CDR2. Trimming removed 7 bases from V and 3 bases from J, leaving 13 bases between the germline ends. Taken from cysteine to phenylalanine, the CDR3 has 14 residues. Only the CDR3 DNA is retained, 42 bases long and in frame from the first base.